This T cell receptor (beta chain) is from a study of blood T cell repertoires in COVID-19. For the study at large: The origin of the acute and convalescent COVID-19 samples was the United States, Italy and Spain. PBMCs, B-cell-depleted T cells, or T cells were the source of the cDNA or gDNA that made up the material.

Per the authors' pipeline: Amplification from reference gene primers served as the basis for estimated nucleated cell counts. Method: immunoSEQ multiplex PCR; TCRdb's copy keeps in-frame clones and lacks some. D and trimming come from the DNA, and the V and J calls and clone size come from that table. In the table there are approximately 200,000 clones, roughly 79% of which are singletons. This clone is a singleton in its sample. The TCR originated in a man between 60 and 70 years old with active or convalescent COVID-19. Sequencing used peripheral blood.

This CDR3 is CATWAFSSYEQYF. In DNA, the CDR3 is TGTGCCACATGGGCCTTTAGCTCCTACGAGCAGTACTTC. The chain joins TRBV28 to TRBJ2-7; no definite D call. Germline V lookup: CDR1 MDHEN, CDR2 SYDVKM. V lost 10 bases, J lost 0 bases, and 13 bases lay in between. The CDR3 totals 13 residues.